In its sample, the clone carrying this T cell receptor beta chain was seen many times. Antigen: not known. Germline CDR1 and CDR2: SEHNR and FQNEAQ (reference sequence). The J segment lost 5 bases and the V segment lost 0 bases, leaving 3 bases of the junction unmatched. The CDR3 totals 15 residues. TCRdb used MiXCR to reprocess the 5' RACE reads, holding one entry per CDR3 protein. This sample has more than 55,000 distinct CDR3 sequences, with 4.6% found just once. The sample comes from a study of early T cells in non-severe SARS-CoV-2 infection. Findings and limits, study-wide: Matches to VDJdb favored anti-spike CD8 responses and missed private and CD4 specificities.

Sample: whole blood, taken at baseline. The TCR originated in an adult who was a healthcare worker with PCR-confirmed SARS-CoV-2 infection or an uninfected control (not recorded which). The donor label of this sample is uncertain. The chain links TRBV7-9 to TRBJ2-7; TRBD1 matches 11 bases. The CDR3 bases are TGTGCCAGCAGCTTAGCGAGGGGACAGGGGGACGAGCAGTACTTC. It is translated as CASSLARGQGDEQYF.